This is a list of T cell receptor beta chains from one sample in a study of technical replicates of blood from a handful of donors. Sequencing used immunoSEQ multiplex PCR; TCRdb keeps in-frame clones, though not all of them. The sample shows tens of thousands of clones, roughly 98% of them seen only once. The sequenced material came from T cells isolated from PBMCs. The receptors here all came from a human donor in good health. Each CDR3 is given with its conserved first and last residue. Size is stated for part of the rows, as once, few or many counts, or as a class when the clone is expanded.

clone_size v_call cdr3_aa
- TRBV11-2 CASSQPGLAGGYTDTQYF
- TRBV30 CAWSPRGQSSNYGYTF
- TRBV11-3 CASKSQQYPNTGELFF
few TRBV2 CASSDGLEVDTQYF
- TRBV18 CASSLGQGASQPQHF
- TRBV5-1 CASSLSSGGGETQYF
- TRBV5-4 CASRLGGLDAGELFF
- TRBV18 CASSGQGAGYEQYF
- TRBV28 CASSLRRTGGHGYTF
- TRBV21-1 CASSKWLSAGLVDEQFF
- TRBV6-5 CASSYSAGGLPYEQYF
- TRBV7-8 CASSLFLGTGIQETQYF
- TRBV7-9 CASSLLTGGPVYEQYF